This passage covers 9 T cell receptor beta chains from one sample sequenced in a study of control samples from healthy donors and cancer patients. Profiling relied on immunoSEQ multiplex PCR, and the TCRdb table lists in-frame clones only, not all of them. This table has over 100,000 clones, 88% appearing once. The source material was blood. The receptors were sampled from a man in his forties in good health.

The chain has TRBV6-5 and TRBJ1-1; D not resolved. Germline values: CDR1 MNHEY, CDR2 SVGAGI. The CDR3 totals 15 residues. V was clipped by 4 bases and J by 1 base, with 13 bases between them. The CDR3 is CASSLVSLENTEAFF. For the CDR3, the DNA is TGTGCCAGCAGTTTAGTAAGTCTCGAGAACACTGAAGCTTTCTTT.

This chain joins TRBV13 and TRBJ1-1; 8 nucleotides agree with TRBD1. This CDR3 has 17 amino acids. Germline V CDR1 and CDR2: PRHDT, FYEKMQ (reference sequence). Trimming removed 5 bases from V and 1 base from J; junction bases left unmatched: 12. The CDR3, as DNA: TGTGCCAGCAGCCACCCGGGGGCAGGGGGCAGGAACACTGAAGCTTTCTTT. It encodes CASSHPGAGGRNTEAFF.

J is TRBJ2-7 and V is TRBV12-3 or TRBV12-4; 8 bases agree with TRBD1. V shed 7 bases, J shed 4 bases, and the junction held 6 bases outside the gene matches. CDR3 length: 13 amino acids. CDR3 region: CASTGDRWYEQYF. The CDR3 DNA sequence: TGTGCCAGCACTGGGGACAGGTGGTACGAGCAGTACTTC.

The V and J genes are TRBV12-3 or TRBV12-4 and TRBJ1-3, with 7 positions matching TRBD1. The V gene end was trimmed by 5 bases and the J gene end by 9 bases; junction bases not matched to a gene: 7. CDR3 length: 13 amino acids. CDR3 DNA sequence: TGTGCCAGCAGTCACAACAGGGGCGGCACCATATATTTT. Translation gives CASSHNRGGTIYF.

This clone was counted a single time. The rearrangement links TRBV6-5 to TRBJ2-7; D gene unclear. V shed 5 bases and J shed 2 bases, with 10 bases lying between them. There are 13 residues in the CDR3. Germline CDR1 and CDR2: MNHEY and SVGAGI. The CDR3 reads CASSPGTAYEQYF. The CDR3 DNA sequence: TGTGCCAGCAGTCCGGGTACCGCCTACGAGCAGTACTTC.

This clone was seen at least ten times. The chain couples TRBV5-6 to TRBJ1-6; 11 bases match TRBD1. This CDR3 has 15 residues. Germline V lookup: CDR1 SGHDT, CDR2 YYEEEE. The V segment lost 4 bases and the J segment 8 bases; nucleotides outside the gene matches: 5. The CDR3 DNA reads TGTGCCAGCAGCAACCGGGACAGGGGGTATTCACCCCTCCACTTT. Translating gives CASSNRDRGYSPLHF.

The rearrangement joins TRBV11-2 to TRBJ1-6; weak D call: TRBD1 (5 bases). The CDR3 is 15 residues long. The germline gives CDR1 SGHAT, CDR2 FQNNGV. V shed 2 bases and J shed 7 bases, with 12 bases lying between them. CDR3 nucleotide sequence: TGTGCCAGCAGCTTAAGGGCAGGGAACAATTCACCCCTCCACTTT. Translating gives CASSLRAGNNSPLHF.

The chain recombines TRBV11-3 with TRBJ2-3; tentatively, D is TRBD1 (6 bases). V was trimmed by 4 bases and J by 0 bases, leaving 23 bases between them. Germline CDR1 reads SGHNT; CDR2 reads YENEEA. The CDR3 length is 19 residues. The CDR3 region has the DNA TGTGCCAGCAGCTGGGATCCCAGGGGCTTCGGGGATAGCACAGATACGCAGTATTTT. As protein: CASSWDPRGFGDSTDTQYF. The variable domain in full, completed from reference TRBV11-3 and TRBJ2-3, reads EAGVVQSPRYKIIEKKQPVAFWCNPISGHNTLYWYLQNLGQGPELLIRYENEEAVDDSQLPKDRFSAERLKGVDSTLKIQPAELGDSAVYLCASSWDPRGFGDSTDTQYFGPGTRLTVL.

This chain uses TRBV9 with TRBJ2-3; 13 positions agree with TRBD2. Germline trimming cut 4 bases from V and 5 bases from J; bases unmatched to any gene: 13. Germline V lookup: CDR1 SGDLS, CDR2 YYNGEE. The CDR3 consists of 18 residues. The CDR3 protein is CASSPSALAGGQGDTQYF. CDR3 nucleotide sequence: TGTGCCAGCAGCCCCTCAGCACTAGCGGGGGGGCAGGGAGATACGCAGTATTTT.